One and the same sample provided the 5 T cell receptor beta chains below, sequenced in a study of blood T cells in healthy people across ages. Next came a second PCR, run for about 6 to 11 cycles, which used a sample-barcoded 5' primer along with a J-beta primer mix. MiXCR was run by TCRdb on the 5' RACE reads, yielding one entry per CDR3 protein. The data hold over 1,200,000 distinct CDR3 sequences, with approximately 59% observed a single time. The specimen sequenced was blood. The origin of the receptors is a man between 18 and 35 years old in good health.

This sequence joins TRBV20-1 and TRBJ1-5; D is ambiguous. Between the trimmed V and J ends, which lost 6 bases and 5 bases, there was a span of 17 bases. Germline V gene sequence: CDR1 DFQATT, CDR2 SNEGSKA (reference sequence). The CDR3 length is 14 residues. CDR3 residues: CSASAEAPHQPQHF. The CDR3 DNA sequence: TGCAGTGCCTCCGCGGAGGCCCCCCATCAGCCCCAGCATTTT.

The rearrangement joins TRBV2 to TRBJ1-2; maybe TRBD1 (5 bases). CDR1 SNHLY and CDR2 FYNNEI come from the germline V gene. CDR3 length equals 10 residues. CDR3 protein: CVFGGYGYTF. CDR3 nucleotide sequence: TGTGTATTCGGGGGCTATGGCTACACCTTC.

The chain is built from TRBV2 and TRBJ1-2, with a possible D match to TRBD1 (6 bases). V was cut by 7 bases and J by 2 bases, with 23 bases left in between. Germline V gene sequence: CDR1 SNHLY, CDR2 FYNNEI. This CDR3 contains 17 residues. CDR3: CASTKGVLPQGNYGYTF. Here the CDR3 DNA reads TGTGCCAGCACTAAGGGGGTTCTCCCACAGGGAAACTATGGCTACACCTTC.

The gene calls are TRBV3-1 and TRBJ1-1; TRBD1 aligns across 7 bases. After removal of 5 bases from V and 2 bases from J, the junction contained 8 bases not matched to a gene. This CDR3 has 15 residues. Per germline, CDR1 LGHDT and CDR2 YNNKEL (reference sequence). The CDR3 nucleotides are TGTGCCAGCAGCATTCAGACAGGGAAAAACACTGAAGCTTTCTTT. Protein product: CASSIQTGKNTEAFF.

There are a few counts of this clonotype. The J gene is TRBJ1-5, the V gene TRBV20-1; 7 positions agree with TRBD1. Losses at the gene ends were 3 bases for V and 6 bases for J; bases not matched to a gene: 5. The germline V gene encodes CDR1 DFQATT and CDR2 SNEGSKA (reference sequence). The CDR3 has 13 amino acids. CDR3 sequence reads: CSASDRVGQPQHF. The CDR3, as DNA: TGCAGTGCTAGTGACAGGGTTGGTCAGCCCCAGCATTTT.